This is a list of T cell receptor beta chains from one sample in a study of human T cells and chemical hapten exposure. TCRdb re-analysed the 5' RACE reads in MiXCR, keeping a single row per CDR3 protein. This table has roughly 81,000 distinct CDR3 sequences, roughly 8.4% appearing once. The source is a male donor in good health. CDR3s include the opening cysteine and the closing phenylalanine or tryptophan. A D gene is named only where the DNA matches it firmly. The size field is filled for only some rows; it gives once, few, many or a size class.

clone_size j_call v_call cdr3_length d_call cdr3_aa cdr3_nt
few TRBJ1-5 TRBV12-3/TRBV12-4 15 TRBD1 CASRLGTGGLKPQHF TGTGCCAGCAGGCTCGGGACAGGGGGCTTAAAGCCCCAGCATTTT
many TRBJ2-3 TRBV6-6 15 TRBD2 CASSLAGGGTDTQYF TGTGCCAGCAGTCTAGCGGGGGGCGGCACAGATACGCAGTATTTT
NA TRBJ2-3 TRBV7-6 16 TRBD2 CASSLTSGSRTDTQYF TGTGCCAGCAGCCTGACTAGCGGTTCGCGGACAGATACGCAGTATTTT
few TRBJ2-7 TRBV3-1 13 NA CASSHGLTHEQYF TGTGCCAGCAGCCATGGACTAACCCACGAGCAGTACTTC
NA TRBJ2-7 TRBV20-1 15 TRBD2 CSARDGASGGVEQYF TGCAGTGCTAGAGATGGGGCTAGCGGGGGTGTGGAGCAGTACTTC
NA TRBJ1-2 TRBV29-1 11 NA CSGGGADGYTF TGCAGCGGGGGGGGGGCAGATGGCTACACCTTC
many TRBJ2-1 TRBV5-6 16 TRBD2 CASSFLAGGPGNEQFF TGTGCCAGCAGCTTCCTAGCGGGAGGGCCTGGGAATGAGCAGTTCTTC
many TRBJ1-1 TRBV5-1 14 NA CASSLGEPTPVAFF TGCGCCAGCAGCTTGGGGGAGCCGACCCCCGTGGCTTTCTTT
many TRBJ1-3 TRBV25-1 15 NA CASSEQGNSGNTIYF TGTGCCAGCAGTGAGCAGGGGAACTCTGGAAACACCATATATTTT
many TRBJ2-6 TRBV6-4 18 NA CASSDTGTSSSGANVLTF TGTGCCAGCAGCGACACCGGGACTTCTAGCTCTGGGGCCAACGTCCTGACTTTC
many TRBJ2-7 TRBV20-1 13 TRBD1 CSARGQGADEQYF TGCAGTGCTAGAGGCCAGGGGGCGGACGAGCAGTACTTC
NA TRBJ1-1 TRBV7-9 13 NA CASSLVGYTEAFF TGTGCCAGCAGCTTAGTGGGGTACACTGAAGCTTTCTTT
few TRBJ2-7 TRBV28 16 NA CASSLLRQGGSYEQYF TGTGCCAGCAGTTTATTGCGACAAGGGGGCTCCTACGAGCAGTACTTC
many TRBJ2-7 TRBV27 14 NA CASSLAGVPHEQYF TGTGCCAGCAGTCTCGCAGGGGTCCCACACGAGCAGTACTTC
many TRBJ2-6 TRBV7-2 19 TRBD1 CASTLGTGVLSSGANVLTF TGTGCCAGCACATTAGGGACAGGGGTTCTTAGCTCTGGGGCCAACGTCCTGACTTTC
few TRBJ1-1 TRBV10-3 11 NA CASTDYTEAFF TGTGCCAGCACGGATTACACTGAAGCTTTCTTT
NA TRBJ2-7 TRBV18 14 NA CASSPPGTEKKQYF TGTGCCAGCTCACCACCGGGGACGGAGAAGAAGCAGTACTTC
NA TRBJ1-6 TRBV18 15 NA CASSPLDSTNSPLHF TGTGCCAGCTCACCACTTGACAGCACCAATTCACCCCTCCACTTT
few TRBJ2-3 TRBV11-3 13 NA CASSLTYTDTQYF TGTGCCAGCAGCTTAACCTATACAGATACGCAGTATTTT
many TRBJ2-3 TRBV6-2/TRBV6-3 14 NA CASSYGGLADTQYF TGTGCCAGCAGTTACGGGGGCTTGGCAGATACGCAGTATTTT
few TRBJ1-1 TRBV5-1 14 NA CASSLVGEDTEAFF TGCGCCAGCAGCTTAGTCGGGGAGGACACTGAAGCTTTCTTT
NA TRBJ2-1 TRBV20-1 17 TRBD2 CSAKFGLAEALYNEQFF TGCAGTGCCAAGTTCGGACTAGCGGAGGCTCTTTACAATGAGCAGTTCTTC
many TRBJ1-5 TRBV12-3/TRBV12-4 16 NA CASSRGGGSSNQPQHF TGTGCCAGCAGTCGAGGTGGGGGTTCTAGCAATCAGCCCCAGCATTTT
NA TRBJ2-3 TRBV6-1 15 TRBD1 CASSARTGSTDTQYF TGTGCCAGCAGTGCACGGACAGGGAGCACAGATACGCAGTATTTT
NA TRBJ2-3 TRBV12-3/TRBV12-4 14 NA CASRDWGIRGTQYF TGTGCCAGCCGGGACTGGGGAATAAGGGGTACGCAGTATTTT
many TRBJ2-3 TRBV6-5 17 NA CASSPEWAESHTDTQYF TGTGCCAGCAGTCCCGAGTGGGCCGAAAGCCACACAGATACGCAGTATTTT
few TRBJ1-6 TRBV6-5 13 NA CASSYKGNSPLHF TGTGCCAGCAGTTACAAAGGGAATTCACCCCTCCACTTT
NA TRBJ1-1 TRBV6-6 15 NA CASSYGSPRDTEAFF TGTGCCAGCAGTTACGGGTCCCCTAGGGACACTGAAGCTTTCTTT
few TRBJ2-1 TRBV6-2/TRBV6-3 15 TRBD1 CASSLRTGKGGEQFF TGTGCCAGCAGCCTTCGGACAGGGAAAGGGGGTGAGCAGTTCTTC
few TRBJ2-3 TRBV12-3/TRBV12-4 16 NA CASSQRDRPFWDTQYF TGTGCCAGCAGTCAGCGGGACAGGCCTTTCTGGGATACGCAGTATTTT
NA TRBJ2-7 TRBV10-3 15 TRBD1 CAISDFEQGAREQYF TGTGCCATCAGTGATTTCGAACAGGGGGCAAGGGAGCAGTACTTC
many TRBJ2-2 TRBV3-1 18 NA CASSQDLSGPANTGELFF TGTGCCAGCAGCCAAGATTTGTCGGGGCCCGCGAACACCGGGGAGCTGTTTTTT
NA TRBJ2-4 TRBV2 18 TRBD2 CASRGGLAGVGAKNIQYF TGTGCCAGCAGAGGCGGACTAGCGGGAGTAGGAGCCAAAAACATTCAGTACTTC
many TRBJ2-3 TRBV7-2 13 NA CASSLNSPDTQYF TGTGCCAGCAGCCTGAACTCTCCAGATACGCAGTATTTT
many TRBJ2-1 TRBV4-3 14 NA CASSEDGVLMEQFF TGCGCCAGCAGCGAGGATGGGGTCCTGATGGAGCAGTTCTTC
many TRBJ2-7 TRBV7-9 15 TRBD1 CASSTPGQGSYEQYF TGTGCCAGCAGCACCCCCGGACAGGGGTCCTACGAGCAGTACTTC
few TRBJ2-3 TRBV12-3/TRBV12-4 16 TRBD2 CASSFGSGRMTDTQYF TGTGCCAGCAGTTTTGGTAGCGGGAGGATGACAGATACGCAGTATTTT
NA TRBJ1-1 TRBV7-2 14 NA CASSPLRGGTEAFF TGTGCCAGCAGCCCTCTGCGGGGAGGCACTGAAGCTTTCTTT
many TRBJ2-7 TRBV6-6 20 NA CASSYSFIGVEGPVYYEQYF TGTGCCAGCAGTTACTCGTTCATCGGGGTCGAGGGCCCGGTCTACTACGAGCAGTACTTC
few TRBJ1-1 TRBV6-5 17 TRBD1 CASSGFRDSISNTEAFF TGTGCCAGCAGTGGATTCCGGGACAGCATTTCGAACACTGAAGCTTTCTTT
many TRBJ2-7 TRBV7-2 14 NA CASSLGTGAGEQYF TGTGCCAGCAGCTTAGGAACGGGGGCGGGAGAGCAGTACTTC
NA TRBJ1-1 TRBV7-3 14 NA CASSLGPSGTEAFF TGTGCCAGCAGCTTAGGCCCAAGTGGGACTGAAGCTTTCTTT
NA TRBJ2-1 TRBV7-9 16 TRBD2 CASAATSGISFDEQFF TGTGCCAGCGCCGCGACTAGCGGGATTAGTTTCGATGAGCAGTTCTTC
NA TRBJ2-3 TRBV7-2 17 TRBD2 CASSPGTSGPSTDTQYF TGTGCCAGCAGCCCCGGGACTAGCGGGCCTAGCACAGATACGCAGTATTTT
few TRBJ2-5 TRBV29-1 15 NA CSVETSEGFQETQYF TGCAGCGTCGAGACCTCTGAGGGGTTCCAAGAGACCCAGTACTTC
many TRBJ2-5 TRBV12-3/TRBV12-4 14 TRBD1 CASSSDDRGKTQYF TGTGCCAGCAGTTCCGACGACAGGGGAAAGACCCAGTACTTC
few TRBJ2-7 TRBV11-2 15 TRBD1 CASSQMGQGTYEQYF TGTGCCAGCAGCCAAATGGGACAGGGGACATACGAGCAGTACTTC
NA TRBJ2-5 TRBV30 17 TRBD1 CAWSGGTAFTKQETQYF TGTGCCTGGAGTGGAGGGACAGCCTTTACGAAACAAGAGACCCAGTACTTC
many TRBJ2-1 TRBV10-3 16 NA CAISDPGGGAWNEQFF TGTGCCATCAGTGACCCTGGCGGGGGCGCATGGAATGAGCAGTTCTTC
many TRBJ2-1 TRBV11-2 15 NA CASSPERGPYNEQFF TGTGCCAGCAGCCCCGAACGGGGGCCTTACAATGAGCAGTTCTTC
many TRBJ2-7 TRBV7-9 15 TRBD2 CASSRRLAGEDEQYF TGTGCCAGCAGCAGACGACTAGCGGGAGAGGACGAGCAGTACTTC
NA TRBJ2-5 TRBV27 14 NA CASSSGVILETQYF TGTGCCAGCAGTTCAGGGGTCATCCTTGAGACCCAGTACTTC
few TRBJ2-5 TRBV19 16 TRBD1 CASSIEGTAQSETQYF TGTGCCAGTAGTATAGAGGGGACAGCCCAATCGGAGACCCAGTACTTC
few TRBJ1-1 TRBV6-5 15 NA CASPIQGLETTEAFF TGTGCCAGTCCGATACAGGGTTTGGAGACCACTGAAGCTTTCTTT